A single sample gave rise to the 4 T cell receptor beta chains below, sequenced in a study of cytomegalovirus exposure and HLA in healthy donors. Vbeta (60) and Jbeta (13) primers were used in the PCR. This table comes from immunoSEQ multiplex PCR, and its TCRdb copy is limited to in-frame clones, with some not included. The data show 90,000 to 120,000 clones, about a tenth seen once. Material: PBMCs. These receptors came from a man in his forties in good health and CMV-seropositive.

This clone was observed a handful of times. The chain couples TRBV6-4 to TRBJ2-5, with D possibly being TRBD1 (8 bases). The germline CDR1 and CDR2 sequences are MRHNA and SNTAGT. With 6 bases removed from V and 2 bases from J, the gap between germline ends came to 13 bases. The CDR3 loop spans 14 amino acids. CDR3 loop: CASSEQGGQETQYF. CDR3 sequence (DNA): TGTGCCAGCAGCGAACAGGGGGGGCAAGAGACCCAGTACTTC.

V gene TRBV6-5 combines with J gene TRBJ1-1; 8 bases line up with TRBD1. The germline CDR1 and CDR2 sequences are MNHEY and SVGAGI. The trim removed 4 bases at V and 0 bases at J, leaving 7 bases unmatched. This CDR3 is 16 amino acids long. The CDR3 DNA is TGTGCCAGCAGTTTAGGAACAGGGGGGATGAACACTGAAGCTTTCTTT. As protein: CASSLGTGGMNTEAFF.

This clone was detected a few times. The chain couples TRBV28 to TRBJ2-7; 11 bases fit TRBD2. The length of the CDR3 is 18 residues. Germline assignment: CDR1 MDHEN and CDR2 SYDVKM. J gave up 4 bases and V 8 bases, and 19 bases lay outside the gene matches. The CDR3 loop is CASLNYLGTSGERYEQYF. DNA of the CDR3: TGTGCCAGCCTTAACTATCTTGGGACTAGCGGCGAGCGTTACGAGCAGTACTTC. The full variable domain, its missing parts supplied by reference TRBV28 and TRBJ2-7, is DVKVTQSSRYLVKRTGEKVFLECVQDMDHENMFWYRQDPGLGLRLIYFSYDVKMKEKGDIPEGYSVSREKKERFSLILESASTNQTSMYLCASLNYLGTSGERYEQYFGPGTRLTVT.

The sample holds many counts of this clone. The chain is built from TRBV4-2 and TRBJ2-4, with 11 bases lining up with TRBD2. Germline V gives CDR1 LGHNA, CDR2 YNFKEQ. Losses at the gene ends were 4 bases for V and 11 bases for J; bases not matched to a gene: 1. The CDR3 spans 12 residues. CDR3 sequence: CASSRLAGFQYF. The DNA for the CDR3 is TGTGCCAGCAGCCGACTAGCGGGGTTTCAGTACTTC.